This entry describes one T cell receptor beta chain. Its target antigen remains unknown. No clone much larger than this one lies a single base away; base qualities are absent. Libraries were built with the immunoSEQ multiplex PCR assay. RNA was extracted from all samples and reverse transcribed into cDNA as template for TCR sequencing. First-strand cDNA was synthesized with SuperScript III using a 2:1 mix of oligo-dT and random hexamers. Amplification bias was assessed with a synthetic immune receptor repertoire, and residual bias was removed computationally. Per the original workflow: After raw reads were preprocessed to remove errors, the CDR3 was defined following IMGT conventions as running from the conserved cysteine to phenylalanine. Clonality was computed by normalizing Shannon entropy by log2 of the number of productive unique TCRs and subtracting the result from 1. Whether scalp clones were CD4 or CD8 was inferred by matching scalp TCRbeta sequences against CD4 and CD8 repertoires sorted from blood. The clones in this table, taken by TCRdb from immuneACCESS, are in-frame only. Not every clone is retained; where verified, under half of the shortfall comes from an unresolved V gene, and the cause of the rest is unknown. V and J calls plus clone size are reproduced from that table; the DNA served to infer D and trimming. In all, the sample holds roughly 110,000 clones, and 56% of those were seen once. The top ten clones comprise about 3.7% of the sample.

According to the study, the label for this sample's time point signals: about 5 months on oral tofacitinib. The label giving this sample's treatment or condition can be read as: oral pan-JAK inhibitor, 5-10 mg twice daily. Lesional scalp punch biopsies and peripheral blood were collected from alopecia areata patients. PBMCs were isolated by density centrifugation and stained for CD3, CD4 and CD8, and CD4+ and CD8+ T cells were sorted on a FACSAria. The data belong to a study of CD8+ T cells in alopecia areata (dated by TCRdb to 2016 to 2018). Some background on the complete study: The treated patients took part in an open-label pilot trial in which moderate-to-severe alopecia areata was treated with oral tofacitinib at 5 to 10 mg twice daily. Disease severity in treated patients was measured with the SALT score, which quantifies the percentage of affected scalp surface area. TCRbeta CDR3 regions were amplified by immunoSEQ multiplex PCR with 35 Vbeta forward and 13 Jbeta reverse primers. Scalp clonality was compared among normal scalp (n=4), patchy alopecia areata scalp (n=8), and alopecia totalis/universalis scalp (n=8). Scalp tissue and sorted CD4+ and CD8+ peripheral blood T cells from patchy and totalis/universalis alopecia areata patients and from healthy controls were covered by human TCRbeta sequencing. Patients received tofacitinib for 6 to 18 months and were then followed off drug for 6 months to check for delayed response and recurrence. Tofacitinib-treated patients had biopsies at baseline and at 4 and 24 weeks of treatment, with a later scalp biopsy in several patients. In both human patients and the C3H/HeJ mouse model, the study applied high-throughput TCRbeta sequencing to look at T cell clonal expansion in alopecia areata. RNA came from the PAXgene miRNA kit for fixed scalp, the miRNeasy kit for PBMCs, and the RNeasy kit for mouse skin.

Here is what the overall study found, with its caveats: Many expanded lesional clones were found to persist in scalp and blood during tofacitinib treatment, and relapse after treatment cessation may be partly explained by this persistence. Scalp TCR repertoire analysis is complicated because resident alphabeta T cells in normal human skin are also sequenced, whereas mouse skin is dominated by gammadelta T cells. Lesional scalp, especially in alopecia totalis/universalis, showed higher clonality and more expanded CD8+ clones than normal scalp, suggesting antigenic drive. Shared TCR sequences between patients were less evident than in mice, which may be partly attributable to HLA diversity in the patient population. Because the treated cohort was small and had only one nonresponder, larger studies are needed to examine links between baseline CD8+ expansion and response. Tofacitinib significantly lowered scalp clonality and the number of expanded CD8+ clones among the top 100 scalp clones.

V and J are trimmed by 1 base and 4 bases, and the gene matches miss 4 bases of the junction. The CDR3 measures 17 amino acids from cysteine to phenylalanine. Only CDR3 DNA is held: 51 bases, read in frame from base 1. Per the germline V gene, MGHRA is the CDR1 and YSYEKL is the CDR2. Source: CD4+ T cells sorted from blood, taken at week 24, from a patient treated with tofacitinib. Rearrangement joined TRBV4-1 to TRBJ2-5, and TRBD2 matches 15 of the central bases. The origin of this receptor is a human donor with alopecia areata. CDR3 region: CASSQGTSGGARETQYF. The nucleotide sequence is TGCGCCAGCAGCCAAGGGACTAGCGGGGGGGCCCGAGAGACCCAGTACTTC.